This T cell receptor beta chain is drawn from a study of CXCR3-negative and CXCR3-positive naive CD8 T cells. About the study: There were 110 million to 150 million TRB reads altogether, and each library had about 1.5 +/- 0.3 million of them.

Notes on the study in general: Both naive subsets had comparably high diversity; memory CD8+ cells much lower. Against CXCR3-negative naive cells, CXCR3-positive naive cells showed more hydrophobic TRB CDR3s. Memory cells showed distinct TRBV-TRBJ patterns, while the two naive subsets matched.

By phenotype, naive CD8+ T cells were CD45RO-CCR7+CD27+CD95-. As for this clonotype: As yet, its antigen is unknown.

Preparation of TRB cDNA libraries relied on 5' RACE carrying UMI labels. TCRdb reanalyzed the 5' RACE reads and collapses them to one entry per CDR3 protein, without DNA. The sample's table shows about 5,300 distinct CDR3 sequences. Sequencing was done on a sample of naive CXCR3+ CD8+ T cells from blood. Subset in this sample: CD45RO-CCR7+CD27+CD95- naive CD8+ T cells expressing CXCR3 (TNR3+). The sequence derives from a human donor in good health. Some clones in this sample may be carry-over from other donors' samples.

The CDR3: CASSPGVPRDYEQYF. The chain uses TRBV18 and TRBJ2-7; no DNA is available, so the TRBD1 call from TCRdb remains unchecked. Germline CDR1 KGHSH, CDR2 LQKENI. The CDR3 is made up of 15 amino acids.